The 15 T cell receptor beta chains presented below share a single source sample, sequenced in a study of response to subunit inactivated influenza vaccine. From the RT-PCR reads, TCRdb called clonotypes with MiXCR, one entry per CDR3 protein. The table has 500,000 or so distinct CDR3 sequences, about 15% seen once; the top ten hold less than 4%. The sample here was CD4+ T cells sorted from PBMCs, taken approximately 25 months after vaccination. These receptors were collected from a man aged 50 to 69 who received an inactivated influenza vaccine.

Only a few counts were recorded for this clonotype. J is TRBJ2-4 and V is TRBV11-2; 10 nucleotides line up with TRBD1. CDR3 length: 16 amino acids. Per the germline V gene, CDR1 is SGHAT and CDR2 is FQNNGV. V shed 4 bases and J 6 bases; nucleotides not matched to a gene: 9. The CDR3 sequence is CASSSPARQGANIQYF. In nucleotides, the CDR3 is TGTGCCAGCAGCTCCCCCGCCCGACAGGGGGCAAACATTCAGTACTTC.

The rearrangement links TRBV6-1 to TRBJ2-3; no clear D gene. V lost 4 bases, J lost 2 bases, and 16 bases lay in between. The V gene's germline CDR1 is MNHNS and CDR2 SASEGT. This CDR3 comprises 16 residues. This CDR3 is CASSGPGSSTTDTQYF. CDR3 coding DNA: TGTGCCAGCAGTGGACCCGGGTCAAGTACCACAGATACGCAGTATTTT.

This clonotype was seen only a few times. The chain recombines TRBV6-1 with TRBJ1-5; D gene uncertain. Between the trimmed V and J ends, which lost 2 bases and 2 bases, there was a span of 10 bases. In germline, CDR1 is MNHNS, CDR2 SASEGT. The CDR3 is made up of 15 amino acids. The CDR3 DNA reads TGTGCCAGCAGTGAATTCCTGAGCCGCAATCAGCCCCAGCATTTT. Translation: CASSEFLSRNQPQHF.

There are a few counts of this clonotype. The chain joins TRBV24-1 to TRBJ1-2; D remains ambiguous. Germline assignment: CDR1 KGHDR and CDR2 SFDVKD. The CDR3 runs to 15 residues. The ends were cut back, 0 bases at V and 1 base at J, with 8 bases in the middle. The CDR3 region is CATSDLSGVNYGYTF. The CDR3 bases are TGTGCCACCAGTGATTTGAGTGGCGTTAACTATGGCTACACCTTC.

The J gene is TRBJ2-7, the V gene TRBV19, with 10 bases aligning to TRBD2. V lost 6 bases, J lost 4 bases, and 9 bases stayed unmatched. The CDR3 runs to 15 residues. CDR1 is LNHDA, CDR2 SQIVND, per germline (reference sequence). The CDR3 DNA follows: TGTGCCAGTAGGCGAGCTAGCGGGGGACAATACGAGCAGTACTTC. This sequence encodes CASRRASGGQYEQYF.

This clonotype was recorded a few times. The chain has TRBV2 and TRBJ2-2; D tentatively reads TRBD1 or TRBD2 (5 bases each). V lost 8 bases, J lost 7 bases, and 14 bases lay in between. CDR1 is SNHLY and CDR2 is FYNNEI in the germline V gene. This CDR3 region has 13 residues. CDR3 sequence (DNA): TGTGCCAGCTCAAAATCAGGGAGCGGGGAGCTGTTTTTT. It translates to CASSKSGSGELFF. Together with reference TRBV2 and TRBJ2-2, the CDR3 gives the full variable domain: EPEVTQTPSHQVTQMGQEVILRCVPISNHLYFYWYRQILGQKVEFLVSFYNNEISEKSEIFDDQFSVERPDGSNFTLKIRSTKLEDSAMYFCASSKSGSGELFFGEGSRLTVL.

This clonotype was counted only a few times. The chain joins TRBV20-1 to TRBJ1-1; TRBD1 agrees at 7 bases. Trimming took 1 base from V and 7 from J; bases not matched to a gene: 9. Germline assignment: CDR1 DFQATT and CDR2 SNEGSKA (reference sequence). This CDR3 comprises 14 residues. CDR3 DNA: TGCAGTGCTAGAGTGGCAGGGGGGTTCAGTGAAGCTTTCTTT. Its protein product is CSARVAGGFSEAFF.

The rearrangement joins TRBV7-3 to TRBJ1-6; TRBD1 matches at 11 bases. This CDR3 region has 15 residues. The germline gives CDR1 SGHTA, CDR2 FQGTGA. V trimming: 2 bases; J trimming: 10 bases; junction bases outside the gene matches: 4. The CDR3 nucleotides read TGTGCCAGCAGCTTACAGGGGACAGGGGGATCACCCCTCCACTTT. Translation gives CASSLQGTGGSPLHF. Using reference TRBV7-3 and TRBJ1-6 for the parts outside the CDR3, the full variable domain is GAGVSQTPSNKVTEKGKYVELRCDPISGHTALYWYRQSLGQGPEFLIYFQGTGAADDSGLPNDRFFAVRPEGSVSTLKIQRTERGDSAVYLCASSLQGTGGSPLHFGNGTRLTVT.

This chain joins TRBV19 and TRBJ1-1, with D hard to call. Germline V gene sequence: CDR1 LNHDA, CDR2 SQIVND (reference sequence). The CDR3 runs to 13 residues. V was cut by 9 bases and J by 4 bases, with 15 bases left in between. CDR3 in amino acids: CASRPGRRTEAFF. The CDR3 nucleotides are TGTGCCAGCAGACCAGGAAGGCGCACTGAAGCTTTCTTT.

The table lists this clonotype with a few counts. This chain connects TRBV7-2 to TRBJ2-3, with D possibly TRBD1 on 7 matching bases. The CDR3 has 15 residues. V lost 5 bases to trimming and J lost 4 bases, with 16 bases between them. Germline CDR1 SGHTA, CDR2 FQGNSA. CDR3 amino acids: CASSRQGGRPDTQYF. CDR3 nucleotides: TGTGCCAGCAGCCGCCAGGGGGGCAGGCCAGATACGCAGTATTTT.

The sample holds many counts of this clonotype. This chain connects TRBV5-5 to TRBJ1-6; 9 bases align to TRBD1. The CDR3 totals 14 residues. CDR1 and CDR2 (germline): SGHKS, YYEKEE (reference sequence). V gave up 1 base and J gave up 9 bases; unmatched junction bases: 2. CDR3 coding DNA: TGTGCCAGCAGCTTGAACAGGGGGCTTTCACCCCTCCACTTT. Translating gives CASSLNRGLSPLHF.

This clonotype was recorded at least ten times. The CDR3 DNA follows: TGTGCCAGCAGTTTGAAGGGTTTTGTCAATAATTCACCCCTCCACTTT. Its protein is CASSLKGFVNNSPLHF. The chain employs TRBV12-3 or TRBV12-4 and TRBJ1-6; no reliable D call. CDR3 length: 16 residues. With 3 bases removed from V and 5 bases from J, the gap between germline ends came to 14 bases.

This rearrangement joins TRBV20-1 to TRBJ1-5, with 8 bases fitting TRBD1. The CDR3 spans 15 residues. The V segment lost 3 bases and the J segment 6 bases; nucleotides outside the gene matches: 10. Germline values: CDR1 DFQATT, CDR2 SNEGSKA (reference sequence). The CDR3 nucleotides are TGCAGTGCTAGGGGGCACCAGGGGGCGGGTCAGCCCCAGCATTTT. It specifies CSARGHQGAGQPQHF.

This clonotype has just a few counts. The CDR3, as DNA: TGTGCCAGCAGTGAATACAGGGTTAAGTTCTTC. Protein sequence: CASSEYRVKFF. This chain connects TRBV25-1 to TRBJ2-1; TRBD1 is a possible D gene (5 bases). This CDR3 is 11 amino acids long. The germline CDR1 and CDR2 sequences are MGHDK and SYGVNS. V was pared by 0 bases and J by 14 bases, with 8 bases between.

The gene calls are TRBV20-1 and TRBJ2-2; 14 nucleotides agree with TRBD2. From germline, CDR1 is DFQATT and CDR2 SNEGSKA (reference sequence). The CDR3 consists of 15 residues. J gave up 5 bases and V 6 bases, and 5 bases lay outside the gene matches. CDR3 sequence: CSALGTSGRTGELFF. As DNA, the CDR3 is TGCAGTGCCCTAGGGACTAGCGGGAGAACCGGGGAGCTGTTTTTT.